These 17 T cell receptor beta chains were sequenced from one sample in a study of T cells after yellow fever vaccination. TCRdb recomputed calls from the 5' RACE reads with MiXCR, one row per CDR3 protein. Of some 220,000 distinct CDR3 sequences listed, approximately 3% are singletons. The source material was CD4+ T cells sorted from PBMCs, sampled 10 days after the yellow fever booster vaccination. The receptors come from a man aged 18 to 30 who received the YFV17D yellow fever vaccine.

The sample holds many counts of this clonotype. The genes are TRBV15 and TRBJ2-7, with D unresolved. This CDR3 region has 13 residues. Germline V gene sequence: CDR1 LNHNV, CDR2 YYDKDF (reference sequence). V lost 5 bases to trimming and J lost 5 bases, with 13 bases between them. CDR3 DNA: TGTGCCACCAGCCCCGAGTTCGTGGACGAGCAGTACTTC. Translated, it gives CATSPEFVDEQYF.

This clonotype showed up many times. The J gene is TRBJ2-2, the V gene TRBV10-2; 8 positions match TRBD2. Germline V gene lookup returns CDR1 WSHSY and CDR2 SAAADI. The V gene end was trimmed by 10 bases and the J gene end by 4 bases; junction bases not matched to a gene: 11. The CDR3 covers 15 residues. DNA for the CDR3: TGCGCCATACTTCCTACGGGGGGGAGCACCGGGGAGCTGTTTTTT. Its protein product is CAILPTGGSTGELFF.

The chain links TRBV2 to TRBJ2-5; TRBD2 might be the D (5 bases). CDR3 length: 14 amino acids. The V and J ends lost 7 bases and 2 bases respectively, with 14 bases between them. Germline CDR1 SNHLY, CDR2 FYNNEI. CDR3 protein: CASTHMTGQETQYF. CDR3 DNA sequence: TGTGCCAGCACCCATATGACGGGGCAAGAGACCCAGTACTTC.

This clonotype was detected many times. V and J are TRBV27 and TRBJ1-2; D unresolved. Looked up from germline, CDR1 is MNHEY and CDR2 is SMNVEV (reference sequence). Trimming removed 5 bases at V and 6 bases at J, with 25 bases between. CDR3 size: 17 residues. The CDR3 DNA reads as TGTGCCAGCAGTACCTCGATTAGGACGTTTCTTGCCCATGGCTACACCTTC. Protein sequence: CASSTSIRTFLAHGYTF.

CDR3 region: CASSFLRGWGSGNTIYF. CDR3 nucleotide sequence: TGTGCCAGCAGTTTCCTGCGGGGCTGGGGCTCTGGAAACACCATATATTTT. The J gene is TRBJ1-3, the V gene TRBV12-3 or TRBV12-4; weak D call: TRBD1 (5 bases). The CDR3 runs to 17 residues. V lost 3 bases, J lost 0 bases, and 15 bases lay in between.

This clonotype was picked up many times. The chain employs TRBV2 and TRBJ2-3, with unresolved D. There are 12 residues in the CDR3. The germline V and J ends were trimmed by 8 bases and 7 bases, with 13 bases remaining between them. Per germline, CDR1 SNHLY and CDR2 FYNNEI. In nucleotides, the CDR3 is TGTGCCAGCTCCCCCGAACTGAATACGCAGTATTTT. Amino acid sequence: CASSPELNTQYF. The whole variable domain, remainder taken from reference TRBV2 and TRBJ2-3, is EPEVTQTPSHQVTQMGQEVILRCVPISNHLYFYWYRQILGQKVEFLVSFYNNEISEKSEIFDDQFSVERPDGSNFTLKIRSTKLEDSAMYFCASSPELNTQYFGPGTRLTVL.

This clonotype was found many times. This chain connects TRBV9 to TRBJ1-1; unclear D gene. V was trimmed by 1 base and J by 5 bases, leaving 9 bases between them. The CDR3 has 13 residues. Germline loops: CDR1 SGDLS, CDR2 YYNGEE. The CDR3 DNA sequence: TGTGCCAGCAGCGTATCGGCGCGAACTGAAGCTTTCTTT. Its translation is CASSVSARTEAFF. Using reference TRBV9 and TRBJ1-1 for the parts outside the CDR3, the full variable domain is DSGVTQTPKHLITATGQRVTLRCSPRSGDLSVYWYQQSLDQGLQFLIQYYNGEERAKGNILERFSAQQFPDLHSELNLSSLELGDSALYFCASSVSARTEAFFGQGTRLTVV.

This clonotype was seen a handful of times. The chain joins TRBV7-9 to TRBJ1-1; 7 nucleotides line up with TRBD1. The J segment lost 7 bases and the V segment lost 7 bases, leaving 9 bases of the junction unmatched. Germline-derived CDR1 and CDR2 are SEHNR and FQNEAQ (reference sequence). The CDR3 extends over 13 amino acids. CDR3 nucleotides: TGTGCCAGCACCACGGGGACAGCGTTTGAAGCTTTCTTT. It codes for CASTTGTAFEAFF.

This clonotype came up many times. This sequence joins TRBV15 and TRBJ2-6; D unresolved. The CDR3 extends over 18 amino acids. Germline V lookup: CDR1 LNHNV, CDR2 YYDKDF (reference sequence). V gave up 4 bases and J gave up 0 bases, with 16 bases separating them. The CDR3 DNA follows: TGTGCCACCAGCAAAATTCTAGGGTCTTCCTCTGGGGCCAACGTCCTGACTTTC. Amino acids: CATSKILGSSSGANVLTF.

In DNA form, the CDR3 reads TGTGCCAGCAGTTTATCCACATGGGGGGAGACCCAGTACTTC. Amino acid sequence: CASSLSTWGETQYF. The V gene is TRBV28, the J gene TRBJ2-5; TRBD1 or TRBD2 may be the D gene (5 bases each). CDR3 length equals 14 residues. Germline CDR1 and CDR2: MDHEN and SYDVKM. Trimming shortened V by 1 base and J by 5 bases, and 11 bases separated the two germline ends.

This clonotype was seen ten or more times. The chain joins TRBV6-5 to TRBJ2-7, with D unresolved. V dropped 4 bases and J dropped 2 bases, with 12 bases sitting between them. Germline CDR1 is MNHEY and CDR2 is SVGAGI. There are 14 residues in the CDR3. The CDR3 DNA reads as TGTGCCAGCAGTTCCAACATCTTACCCTACGAGCAGTACGTC. It specifies CASSSNILPYEQYV.

This clonotype has a count of ten or more. This chain uses TRBV5-1 with TRBJ2-5; 12 bases align to TRBD2. CDR3 size: 17 residues. Germline CDR1 is SGHRS and CDR2 is YFSETQ. J was trimmed by 2 bases and V by 0 bases; bases with no gene match: 5. The CDR3 region is CASSLVLGLAGQETQYF. The CDR3 DNA follows: TGCGCCAGCAGCTTGGTCTTAGGACTAGCGGGGCAAGAGACCCAGTACTTC.

Only a few counts were recorded for this clonotype. This chain joins TRBV5-5 and TRBJ2-5; TRBD1 matches 7 bases. Germline-derived CDR1 and CDR2 are SGHKS and YYEKEE (reference sequence). J gave up 2 bases and V 4 bases, and 8 bases lay outside the gene matches. The CDR3 totals 15 residues. The CDR3 loop is CASSRPGQRQETQYF. The CDR3 region has the DNA TGTGCCAGCAGCCGTCCGGGACAGCGACAAGAGACCCAGTACTTC.

In its sample, this clonotype was seen many times. V and J are TRBV5-1 and TRBJ1-1, with D tentatively TRBD1 (5 bases). Trimming removed 0 bases at V and 14 bases at J, with 14 bases between. Per germline, CDR1 SGHRS and CDR2 YFSETQ. This CDR3 has 12 amino acids. This chain's CDR3 is CASSLGGVRSFF. The CDR3 bases are TGCGCCAGCAGCTTGGGGGGGGTACGGTCCTTCTTT.

Only one count was recorded for this clonotype. With a far larger clone one base away, a read error is the likely cause. The DNA of the CDR3 is TGTGCCAGCAGCCTCGATTACGAGCTGTACTTC. Amino acid sequence: CASSLDYELYF. This sequence joins TRBV5-6 and TRBJ2-7; D ambiguous. This CDR3 has 11 residues. Germline V gene sequence: CDR1 SGHDT, CDR2 YYEEEE.

This clonotype was detected only a few times. The rearrangement uses TRBV29-1 and TRBJ2-3; D remains ambiguous. CDR3 length: 12 amino acids. CDR1 is SQVTM, CDR2 ANQGSEA, per germline. V lost 1 base to trimming and J lost 7 bases, with 9 bases between them. CDR3 nucleotide sequence: TGCAGCGTTGAAGTCACGACTTATACGCAGTATTTT. Amino acids: CSVEVTTYTQYF.

This clonotype was detected a few times. V is TRBV6-5 and J is TRBJ1-5; TRBD1 aligns across 9 bases. The CDR3 has 16 amino acids. J was trimmed by 0 bases and V by 6 bases; bases with no gene match: 6. CDR1 MNHEY and CDR2 SVGAGI come from the germline V gene. The CDR3: CASSRTGDLSNQPQHF. The CDR3 bases are TGTGCCAGCAGCCGGACAGGGGACCTTAGCAATCAGCCCCAGCATTTT.